The present TCR beta chain was sequenced within a study of T cells in Graves' hyperthyroidism and ophthalmopathy. Study-wide points: Blood also showed most of the thyroid clonotypes that were expanded above 0.001.

The germline gives CDR1 KGHDR, CDR2 SFDVKD. The ends were cut back, 3 bases at V and 6 bases at J, with 14 bases in the middle. The CDR3 loop spans 15 amino acids. There were TCR beta CDR3 regions amplified from RNA transcripts. RT-PCR in the first round (using the HTBI primer set) targeted the TCR CDR3. A single record per CDR3 protein comes from TCRdb applying MiXCR to the multiplex PCR reads. The table includes a few hundred thousand distinct CDR3 sequences, approximately 14% detected once. This clonotype has at least ten counts. Antigen: not known. Isolation of PBMCs was performed on approximately 10 ml fresh peripheral blood.

The sequence derives from a woman aged 30 to 39 with Graves' hyperthyroidism. The sample taken for sequencing was blood. The chain is built from TRBV24-1 and TRBJ2-1; a possible D gene is TRBD2 (6 bases). The CDR3: CATSDGPAGINEQFF. The CDR3 DNA reads TGTGCCACCAGTGATGGCCCAGCGGGTATCAATGAGCAGTTCTTC.